The 8 T cell receptor beta chains listed next were all sequenced from one sample in a study of a mutant IDH1 vaccine in newly diagnosed glioma. Data came from immunoSEQ multiplex PCR; TCRdb stores just in-frame clones and leaves some out. The sample has approximately 60,000 clones; roughly 71% are singletons. The antigens these receptors bind are not known. Time point of the sample: week 35, safety follow-up. The content of each vaccine dose was 300 ug of mutant IDH1 20-mer peptide, and topical imiquimod accompanied it. Sample: PBMCs, taken from a glioma patient whose treatment included an IDH1 peptide vaccine. Receptor source: a man aged 45-60 years with glioma.

This clone was seen only a few times. The V call is TRBV6-1, the J call TRBJ1-3; D gene uncertain. V was cut by 4 bases and J by 0 bases, with 7 bases left in between. The germline gives CDR1 MNHNS, CDR2 SASEGT. The CDR3 covers 14 residues. The CDR3 sequence: CASSGLISGNTIYF. CDR3 DNA: TGTGCCAGCAGTGGACTGATCTCTGGAAACACCATATATTTT.

The DNA of the CDR3 is TGTGCCAGCAGCTCCCGCAACTCCAGGAACCCAGGGGAAAAACTGTTTTTT. Amino acids: CASSSRNSRNPGEKLFF. This sequence joins TRBV7-9 and TRBJ1-4; weak D call: TRBD1 (5 bases). CDR1 is SEHNR and CDR2 is FQNEAQ in the germline V gene (reference sequence). The CDR3 length is 17 residues. V was pared by 4 bases and J by 8 bases, with 23 bases between. The full variable domain, rest sourced from reference TRBV7-9 and TRBJ1-4, is DTGVSQNPRHKITKRGQNVTFRCDPISEHNRLYWYRQTLGQGPEFLTYFQNEAQLEKSRLLSDRFSAERPKGSFSTLEIQRTEQGDSAMYLCASSSRNSRNPGEKLFFGSGTQLSVL.

The CDR3 region has the DNA TGTGCCAGCAGCCAAGGACTGGACTATGGCTACACCTTC. It yields the protein CASSQGLDYGYTF. The rearrangement joins TRBV14 to TRBJ1-2; D is uncertain. V was shortened by 1 base and J by 3 bases, with 6 bases between the two germline ends. CDR1 SGHDN and CDR2 FVKESK come from the germline V gene. This CDR3 has 13 residues. The full variable domain, rest sourced from reference TRBV14 and TRBJ1-2, is EAGVTQFPSHSVIEKGQTVTLRCDPISGHDNLYWYRRVMGKEIKFLLHFVKESKQDESGMPNNRFLAERTGGTYSTLKVQPAELEDSGVYFCASSQGLDYGYTFGSGTRLTVV.

This clone was detected once. V and J are TRBV10-3 and TRBJ2-3; 10 nucleotides match TRBD2. CDR3 length: 17 residues. Germline V gene sequence: CDR1 ENHRY, CDR2 SYGVKD. With 1 base clipped from V and 0 bases from J, the junction kept 4 bases outside the gene matches. The CDR3: CAISELTSGVSTDTQYF. DNA of the CDR3: TGTGCCATCAGTGAGTTAACTAGCGGGGTTAGCACAGATACGCAGTATTTT.

The rearrangement joins TRBV6-1 to TRBJ1-2, with D unclear. The CDR3 is 10 residues long. In germline, CDR1 is MNHNS, CDR2 SASEGT. Trimming removed 3 bases at V and 4 bases at J, with 0 bases between. Written as DNA, the CDR3 is TGTGCCAGCAGTGACTATGGCTACACCTTC. Its translation is CASSDYGYTF.

The V call is TRBV5-1, the J call TRBJ1-6; the D is unclear. This CDR3 is built from 15 residues. V lost 0 bases to trimming and J lost 5 bases, with 9 bases between them. Germline V CDR1 and CDR2: SGHRS, YFSETQ. The CDR3 region has the DNA TGCGCCAGCAGCTTGGAAGGGTCAAATAATTCACCCCTCCACTTT. Protein product: CASSLEGSNNSPLHF.

A few counts support this clone. The chain joins TRBV30 to TRBJ2-5; D might be TRBD1 or TRBD2, each matching 5 bases. The germline gives CDR1 GTSNPN, CDR2 SVGIG (reference sequence). CDR3 length: 9 amino acids. This CDR3 is CAWGETQYF. CDR3 coding DNA: TGTGCTTGGGGGGAGACCCAGTACTTC.

This clone has only one observation. J is TRBJ2-2 and V is TRBV7-2, with D hard to call. This CDR3 is built from 14 residues. The germline V and J ends were trimmed by 5 bases and 5 bases, with 12 bases remaining between them. Germline CDR1 SGHTA, CDR2 FQGNSA. Written as DNA, the CDR3 is TGTGCCAGCAGCAGAAGAGGTGGGACCGGGGAGCTGTTTTTT. Residues: CASSRRGGTGELFF.